The 27 T cell receptor beta chains presented below share a single source sample, sequenced in a study of vaccination effects on CD4 cells after COVID-19. No antigen has been assigned to these receptors. Using immunoSEQ multiplex PCR, the repertoire was profiled, and TCRdb retains in-frame clones only, with some absent. The sample carries 26,000 or so clones, about four fifths recorded once. Antigen-specific CD4+ T cell clonotypes were called by their expansion after viral peptide-pool culture in ViraFEST. After around nine days in culture, the CD4+ T cells were isolated. This person caught SARS-CoV-2 sometime from March to December 2020, and PCR testing confirmed the infection. The sample here was CD4+ T cells from PBMCs cultured with HCoV-NL63 spike peptides, taken before COVID-19 vaccination. Every receptor here comes from a human donor who had a prior SARS-CoV-2 infection.

The chain joins TRBV5-6 to TRBJ1-2; D unclear. CDR1 is SGHDT and CDR2 is YYEEEE in the germline V gene. Trimming removed 0 bases from V and 5 bases from J, with 8 bases in between. This CDR3 is built from 13 residues. CDR3 nucleotide sequence: TGTGCCAGCAGCTTGGGGTCGTCTTATGGCTACACCTTC. It specifies CASSLGSSYGYTF.

The chain has TRBV30 and TRBJ1-5; D is possibly TRBD1 (6 bases). CDR3 length: 14 amino acids. With 4 bases removed from V and 6 bases from J, the gap between germline ends came to 16 bases. Germline V CDR1 and CDR2: GTSNPN, SVGIG (reference sequence). DNA for the CDR3: TGTGCCTGGACTTCCACCGACAGGACTCAGCCCCAGCATTTT. Protein sequence: CAWTSTDRTQPQHF.

The chain links TRBV5-1 to TRBJ1-6, with 9 bases identical to TRBD1. Germline CDR1 SGHRS, CDR2 YFSETQ. This CDR3 region has 14 residues. V gave up 2 bases and J gave up 10 bases; unmatched junction bases: 4. Written as DNA, the CDR3 is TGCGCCAGCAGCTTACAGGGGGCTCGGTCACCCCTCCACTTT. It specifies CASSLQGARSPLHF.

V gene TRBV25-1 combines with J gene TRBJ1-2; no firm D call. The V and J ends lost 6 bases and 4 bases respectively, with 18 bases between them. Looked up from germline, CDR1 is MGHDK and CDR2 is SYGVNS. The CDR3 is 15 amino acids. CDR3 nucleotides: TGTGCCAGCAGCCTGCCAGGTCCCATGGGCTATGGCTACACCTTC. It is translated as CASSLPGPMGYGYTF.

The chain carries TRBV5-1 and TRBJ2-3; TRBD2 matches at 12 bases. Germline CDR1 and CDR2: SGHRS and YFSETQ. The CDR3 length is 18 residues. Germline trimming cut 4 bases from V and 2 bases from J; bases unmatched to any gene: 11. The CDR3 coding sequence is TGCGCCAGCAGCCCCCTCTGGGGGACTAGCGGGTCCACAGATACGCAGTATTTT. The encoded protein is CASSPLWGTSGSTDTQYF.

The chain recombines TRBV18 with TRBJ2-3; TRBD2 aligns across 11 bases. The trim removed 8 bases at V and 3 bases at J, leaving 4 bases unmatched. The CDR3 runs 14 residues. Germline V CDR1 and CDR2: KGHSH, LQKENI. In nucleotides, the CDR3 is TGTGCCAGCGCGACTAGCGGGGTTACAGATACGCAGTATTTT. Translating gives CASATSGVTDTQYF.

This sequence joins TRBV6-5 and TRBJ1-6, with D perhaps matching TRBD1 (6 bases). V dropped 3 bases and J dropped 9 bases, with 9 bases sitting between them. There are 13 residues in the CDR3. The V gene's germline CDR1 is MNHEY and CDR2 SVGAGI. CDR3 residues: CASSYLGASPLHF. CDR3 nucleotide sequence: TGTGCCAGCAGTTATCTGGGGGCTTCACCCCTCCACTTT.

V usage is TRBV7-2 and J usage is TRBJ2-2; 12 bases agree with TRBD2. J gave up 7 bases and V 2 bases, and 8 bases lay outside the gene matches. The CDR3 runs 17 residues. Germline CDR1 reads SGHTA; CDR2 reads FQGNSA. The CDR3 region has the DNA TGTGCCAGCAGCTTATTCGGGCTAGCGGGGGGGATCGGGGAGCTGTTTTTT. Amino acids: CASSLFGLAGGIGELFF.

This sequence joins TRBV7-6 and TRBJ2-1; TRBD2 matches 10 bases. Germline loops: CDR1 SGHVS, CDR2 FNYEAQ. Trimming took 4 bases from V and 5 from J; bases not matched to a gene: 5. The CDR3 length is 15 residues. CDR3 region: CASSSTLAGDNEQFF. Here the CDR3 DNA reads TGTGCCAGCAGCTCAACCCTAGCGGGAGACAATGAGCAGTTCTTC.

V usage is TRBV2 and J usage is TRBJ1-1; a weak D match, TRBD1 (6 bases). This CDR3 is 14 amino acids long. V shed 3 bases and J shed 1 base, with 9 bases lying between them. The germline gives CDR1 SNHLY, CDR2 FYNNEI. The CDR3, as DNA: TGTGCCAGCAGTGACAGGGGCAGGAACACTGAAGCTTTCTTT. This encodes CASSDRGRNTEAFF.

A word on this clone: Other DNA sequences of this sample code for an identical CDR3. The chain couples TRBV4-2 to TRBJ2-5, with D maybe TRBD2 (5 bases). CDR3 length equals 14 residues. Trimming stripped 1 base from V and 3 bases from J, with 9 bases between. Germline V gene sequence: CDR1 LGHNA, CDR2 YNFKEQ. CDR3 sequence reads: CASSQGTAKETQYF. The CDR3 DNA sequence: TGTGCCAGCAGCCAAGGGACTGCGAAAGAGACCCAGTACTTC.

This chain connects TRBV30 to TRBJ2-7; TRBD1 matches 8 bases. With V trimmed by 0 bases and J by 5 bases, 6 bases remained unmatched. The V gene's germline CDR1 is GTSNPN and CDR2 SVGIG (reference sequence). The CDR3 extends over 14 amino acids. DNA for the CDR3: TGTGCCTGGAGTGTCACAGGGGGGATAAACGAGCAGTACTTC. This translates into CAWSVTGGINEQYF.

This chain joins TRBV5-8 and TRBJ2-7; D is possibly TRBD2 (7 bases). V dropped 2 bases and J dropped 6 bases, with 12 bases sitting between them. The CDR3 length is 13 residues. From germline, CDR1 is SGHTS and CDR2 YDEGEE. The CDR3 is CASSFGGLREQYF. CDR3 coding DNA: TGTGCCAGCAGCTTCGGGGGGCTGCGCGAGCAGTACTTC.

The chain couples TRBV7-9 to TRBJ2-7, with D perhaps matching TRBD2 (5 bases). CDR3 length: 17 residues. Per the germline V gene, CDR1 is SEHNR and CDR2 is FQNEAQ (reference sequence). V shed 0 bases and J shed 0 bases, with 15 bases lying between them. CDR3: CASSLAGSAQYSYEQYF. The CDR3 DNA follows: TGTGCCAGCAGCTTAGCCGGTAGCGCCCAATACTCCTACGAGCAGTACTTC.

The V call is TRBV11-3, the J call TRBJ2-1; 8 bases are a match to TRBD1. The CDR3 is 15 residues long. Per germline, CDR1 SGHNT and CDR2 YENEEA. The junction had 8 bases not matched to a gene; V was cut back by 4 bases and J by 6 bases. The CDR3 nucleotides read TGTGCCAGCAGCTCAAGAGCAACAGGGGGCAATGAGCAGTTCTTC. Amino acid sequence: CASSSRATGGNEQFF.

The gene calls are TRBV7-9 and TRBJ2-1, with 8 bases lining up with TRBD2. CDR1 and CDR2 (germline): SEHNR, FQNEAQ (reference sequence). J gave up 9 bases and V 2 bases, and 12 bases lay outside the gene matches. The CDR3 has 16 amino acids. The CDR3 DNA sequence: TGTGCCAGCAGCTTACGTGGAAGCGGGAGTTTTAGTGAGCAGTTCTTC. Translating it yields CASSLRGSGSFSEQFF. Using reference TRBV7-9 and TRBJ2-1 for the parts outside the CDR3, the full variable domain is DTGVSQNPRHKITKRGQNVTFRCDPISEHNRLYWYRQTLGQGPEFLTYFQNEAQLEKSRLLSDRFSAERPKGSFSTLEIQRTEQGDSAMYLCASSLRGSGSFSEQFFGPGTRLTVL.

The chain uses TRBV7-9 and TRBJ2-1; D perhaps matches TRBD1 (5 bases). Trimming cost V 4 bases and J 5 bases, with 9 bases left between them. The CDR3 covers 13 residues. Germline CDR1 is SEHNR and CDR2 is FQNEAQ (reference sequence). The CDR3 here is CASSSPTDNEQFF. In DNA form, the CDR3 reads TGTGCCAGCAGCTCGCCGACAGACAATGAGCAGTTCTTC.

The chain links TRBV7-3 to TRBJ2-1, with D uncertain. This CDR3 is 15 amino acids long. The germline gives CDR1 SGHTA, CDR2 FQGTGA. The ends were cut back, 4 bases at V and 0 bases at J, with 10 bases in the middle. CDR3 coding DNA: TGTGCCAGCAGCTCGGTGGGAAGCTCCTACAATGAGCAGTTCTTC. The encoded protein is CASSSVGSSYNEQFF.

This chain links TRBV9 with TRBJ1-6, with unresolved D. The CDR3 extends over 14 amino acids. CDR1 SGDLS and CDR2 YYNGEE come from the germline V gene. V lost 0 bases to trimming and J lost 8 bases, with 9 bases between them. The CDR3 DNA follows: TGTGCCAGCAGCGTAGGAGGGTGGGATTCACCCCTCCACTTT. Translating it yields CASSVGGWDSPLHF.

This clone was detected a few times. J is TRBJ2-7 and V is TRBV6-1; TRBD2 aligns across 9 bases. CDR3 length: 20 amino acids. V was clipped by 2 bases and J by 3 bases; unmatched bases: 20. Per germline, CDR1 MNHNS and CDR2 SASEGT. CDR3 region: CASSELSGAGGRHPIYEQYF. The CDR3 DNA reads as TGTGCCAGCAGTGAATTGTCCGGAGCGGGGGGACGACACCCTATCTACGAGCAGTACTTC.

V and J are TRBV4-2 and TRBJ2-7; D tentatively reads TRBD1 or TRBD2 (5 bases each). V lost 1 base, J lost 3 bases, and 13 bases lay in between. Germline lookup yields CDR1 LGHNA and CDR2 YNFKEQ. This CDR3 has 15 residues. The CDR3 DNA reads TGTGCCAGCAGCCAAGGTCTGGGACCGGGCTACGAGCAGTACTTC. It yields the protein CASSQGLGPGYEQYF.

The J gene is TRBJ2-4, the V gene TRBV5-6; 8 bases are shared with TRBD1. The CDR3 runs to 16 residues. The germline V gene has CDR1 SGHDT and CDR2 YYEEEE. V dropped 1 base and J dropped 6; count of bases not matched to a gene: 9. Here the CDR3 DNA reads TGTGCCAGCAGCTTGATCGAGACAGGGGTCGGAAACATTCAGTACTTC. This sequence encodes CASSLIETGVGNIQYF.

This clone was recorded once. The chain is built from TRBV18 and TRBJ2-6; D gene unclear. Trimming removed 3 bases from V and 0 bases from J, with 15 bases in between. CDR3 length: 18 residues. The V gene's germline CDR1 is KGHSH and CDR2 LQKENI. CDR3 DNA sequence: TGTGCCAGCTCACCCAGGACCTCTCCCCTCTCTGGGGCCAACGTCCTGACTTTC. The encoded protein is CASSPRTSPLSGANVLTF.

The J gene is TRBJ2-5, the V gene TRBV11-3; D is tentatively TRBD1 or TRBD2 (5 bases each). Trimming took 5 bases from V and 8 from J, leaving 21 bases between them. CDR3 length equals 15 residues. Germline V lookup: CDR1 SGHNT, CDR2 YENEEA. This CDR3 reads CASSLRGDQDTTQYF. For the CDR3, the DNA is TGTGCCAGCAGCCTTAGAGGGGACCAGGACACCACCCAGTACTTC.

This chain joins TRBV10-3 and TRBJ2-1; D might be TRBD1 (5 bases). Trimming removed 0 bases from V and 8 bases from J, with 17 bases in between. This CDR3 has 16 amino acids. Germline CDR1 ENHRY, CDR2 SYGVKD. This CDR3 is CAISESGGKGAYEQFF. CDR3 DNA: TGTGCCATCAGTGAGTCGGGCGGAAAAGGGGCCTATGAGCAGTTCTTC.

The V call is TRBV2, the J call TRBJ2-5; unclear D gene. CDR1 SNHLY and CDR2 FYNNEI come from the germline V gene. The CDR3 loop spans 13 amino acids. V lost 4 bases and J 5 bases, leaving 11 bases between the germline ends. This CDR3 is CASSGVFEETQYF. The DNA for the CDR3 is TGTGCCAGCAGTGGGGTTTTCGAGGAGACCCAGTACTTC.

The rearrangement uses TRBV4-2 and TRBJ1-5; maybe TRBD1 (5 bases). V dropped 1 base and J dropped 7 bases, with 17 bases sitting between them. Germline-derived CDR1 and CDR2 are LGHNA and YNFKEQ. The CDR3 extends over 16 amino acids. For the CDR3, the DNA is TGTGCCAGCAGCCAAGGGGGAGGGGTCTCCGGGCAGCCCCAGCATTTT. This translates into CASSQGGGVSGQPQHF.